This T cell receptor (beta chain) emerged from a study of cytomegalovirus exposure and HLA in healthy donors. V was cut by 4 bases and J by 6 bases, with 9 bases left in between. Germline V lookup: CDR1 DFQATT, CDR2 SNEGSKA (reference sequence). The CDR3 extends over 11 amino acids. Concerning this clone: Antigen unknown.

Study-wide points: TCR beta chain V- and J-gene trimming was linked, in a later analysis, to a missense variant in DCLRE1C. Most of the TCR beta V segments (in an earlier analysis) were productive either about 87% or about 30% of the time. Sequencing likely generated an artifact that appeared as a cluster of highly shared sequence variants.

The PCR employed 60 Vbeta primers together with 13 Jbeta primers. The data were produced by immunoSEQ multiplex PCR, yet TCRdb's version contains in-frame clones alone and is incomplete. The data show some 190,000 clones, roughly 80% seen once. This clonotype was sampled from a woman in her 30s in good health and CMV-seropositive. This rearrangement joins TRBV20-1 to TRBJ1-1; D call uncertain. Sequenced sample: PBMCs. As DNA, the CDR3 is TGCAGTGCTAAGAACAACCCTGAAGCTTTCTTT. Translated, it gives CSAKNNPEAFF.